Below are 27 T cell receptor beta chains sequenced from a single sample in a study of T cell responses to AZD1222 COVID-19 vaccine. The table came from immunoSEQ multiplex PCR; TCRdb's copy has only in-frame clones and leaves some out. The sample has roughly 80,000 clones, about nine tenths seen once; the top ten hold 2.5% to 4%. The sequences come from peripheral blood, collected 28 days after the second AZD1222 dose. The receptor source for this set is an adult who received the AZD1222 COVID-19 vaccine.

The chain recombines TRBV9 with TRBJ1-1; 7 bases match TRBD1. The V segment lost 3 bases and the J segment 5 bases; nucleotides outside the gene matches: 4. The germline gives CDR1 SGDLS, CDR2 YYNGEE. The CDR3 has 13 residues. CDR3 sequence: CASSATGETEAFF. The CDR3 DNA is TGTGCCAGCAGCGCAACAGGGGAGACTGAAGCTTTCTTT. Variable domain in full (rest from reference TRBV9 and TRBJ1-1): DSGVTQTPKHLITATGQRVTLRCSPRSGDLSVYWYQQSLDQGLQFLIQYYNGEERAKGNILERFSAQQFPDLHSELNLSSLELGDSALYFCASSATGETEAFFGQGTRLTVV.

The rearrangement uses TRBV6-5 and TRBJ2-2; D may match TRBD1 or TRBD2 (5 bases each). The CDR3 extends over 15 amino acids. Germline values: CDR1 MNHEY, CDR2 SVGAGI. The V end was cut by 8 bases, the J end by 0 bases, with 13 bases between. Written as DNA, the CDR3 is TGTGCCAGCCGGGCAGGGACGTCGAACACCGGGGAGCTGTTTTTT. Its translation is CASRAGTSNTGELFF.

The chain combines TRBV3-1 (or the pseudogene TRBV3-2) with TRBJ2-7, with D possibly TRBD1 on 6 matching bases. Germline CDR1 is LGHDT and CDR2 is YNNKEL (reference sequence). V was trimmed by 4 bases and J by 5 bases, leaving 12 bases between them. The CDR3 covers 13 residues. The CDR3 coding sequence is TGTGCCAGCAGCCGCCAACAGGGTGACGAGCAGTACTTC. This encodes CASSRQQGDEQYF.

The rearrangement links TRBV7-3 to TRBJ2-1; D ambiguous. V was cut by 5 bases and J by 5 bases, with 16 bases left in between. The CDR3 covers 15 residues. Germline loops: CDR1 SGHTA, CDR2 FQGTGA. The CDR3 sequence is CASSPTADQNNEQFF. CDR3 bases: TGTGCCAGCAGCCCGACTGCGGATCAAAACAATGAGCAGTTCTTC. Full variable domain (outside the CDR3, taken from reference TRBV7-3 and TRBJ2-1): GAGVSQTPSNKVTEKGKYVELRCDPISGHTALYWYRQSLGQGPEFLIYFQGTGAADDSGLPNDRFFAVRPEGSVSTLKIQRTERGDSAVYLCASSPTADQNNEQFFGPGTRLTVL.

The J gene is TRBJ2-5, the V gene TRBV9; 9 nucleotides line up with TRBD1. Looked up from germline, CDR1 is SGDLS and CDR2 is YYNGEE. The V gene end was trimmed by 3 bases and the J gene end by 2 bases; junction bases not matched to a gene: 5. There are 15 residues in the CDR3. CDR3 sequence reads: CASSADRGGQETQYF. DNA of the CDR3: TGTGCCAGCAGCGCAGACAGGGGGGGACAAGAGACCCAGTACTTC. Complete variable domain (other parts from reference TRBV9 and TRBJ2-5): DSGVTQTPKHLITATGQRVTLRCSPRSGDLSVYWYQQSLDQGLQFLIQYYNGEERAKGNILERFSAQQFPDLHSELNLSSLELGDSALYFCASSADRGGQETQYFGPGTRLLVL.

The chain uses TRBV11-3 and TRBJ2-6; D gene unclear. The CDR3 runs 13 residues. V lost 5 bases and J 1 base, leaving 3 bases between the germline ends. Per germline, CDR1 SGHNT and CDR2 YENEEA. The CDR3 here is CASSLSGANVLTF. The DNA of the CDR3 is TGTGCCAGCAGCCTTTCTGGGGCCAACGTCCTGACTTTC.

The chain couples TRBV5-5 to TRBJ1-2; 7 nucleotides align to TRBD1. Germline CDR1 SGHKS, CDR2 YYEKEE (reference sequence). The CDR3 is made up of 15 amino acids. J gave up 6 bases and V 3 bases, and 11 bases lay outside the gene matches. The CDR3 here is CASSSVDGTANGYTF. The CDR3 nucleotides read TGTGCCAGCAGCTCGGTAGATGGGACAGCTAATGGCTACACCTTC.

The J gene is TRBJ2-1, the V gene TRBV12-2; the D segment call TRBD2 is taken from the table without a DNA check. TRBV12-2 is a pseudogene segment. The CDR3 contains 17 residues. CDR3 residues: CASRLNSAGAFYNEQFF. DNA for the CDR3: TGTGCAAGTCGCTTAAATTCCGCGGGAGCTTTTTACAATGAGCAGTTCTTC.

The V gene is TRBV5-5, the J gene TRBJ1-6, with 8 positions matching TRBD1. Losses at the gene ends were 4 bases for V and 7 bases for J; bases not matched to a gene: 4. This CDR3 spans 14 amino acids. Germline-derived CDR1 and CDR2 are SGHKS and YYEKEE (reference sequence). The CDR3 loop reads CASSLQGGNSPLHF. The DNA of the CDR3 is TGTGCCAGCAGCCTACAGGGGGGCAATTCACCCCTCCACTTT.

The V and J genes are TRBV3-1 (or the pseudogene TRBV3-2) and TRBJ2-1; no reliable D call. CDR1 and CDR2 from the germline V gene are LGHDT and YNNKEL (reference sequence). The CDR3 covers 12 residues. V was shortened by 1 base and J by 8 bases, with 6 bases between the two germline ends. CDR3 bases: TGTGCCAGCAGCCAAGCTGGCGATGAGCAGTTCTTC. This codes for CASSQAGDEQFF.

The chain has TRBV12-3 or TRBV12-4 and TRBJ1-1; 8 bases line up with TRBD1. The V and J ends lost 3 bases and 11 bases, in that order; junction bases with no gene match: 5. The CDR3 is 12 residues long. The DNA of the CDR3 is TGTGCCAGCAGTTTCACGACAGGGGTGGCTTTCTTT. Translation: CASSFTTGVAFF.

The V and J genes are TRBV20-1 and TRBJ2-1; D ambiguous. CDR1 DFQATT and CDR2 SNEGSKA come from the germline V gene (reference sequence). The V gene lost 3 bases and the J gene lost 4 bases, with 7 bases spanning the gap. This CDR3 is 12 amino acids long. CDR3 loop: CSASYSYNEQFF. In nucleotides, the CDR3 is TGCAGTGCTAGTTATAGTTACAATGAGCAGTTCTTC.

The rearrangement links TRBV6-5 to TRBJ1-6; 8 nucleotides line up with TRBD1. Trimming at V came to 7 bases and at J to 10 bases, leaving 12 bases not matched to a gene. The CDR3 consists of 15 residues. Per germline, CDR1 MNHEY and CDR2 SVGAGI. CDR3 DNA: TGTGCCAGCACCGGGCCGGCAGGGGGCAAGTCACCCCTCCACTTT. As protein: CASTGPAGGKSPLHF.

The genes are TRBV18 and TRBJ1-3, with D unresolved. The CDR3 runs to 15 residues. Germline V gives CDR1 KGHSH, CDR2 LQKENI. With 2 bases removed from V and 0 bases from J, the gap between germline ends came to 8 bases. CDR3 coding DNA: TGTGCCAGCTCACCAGTGGGGATCTCTGGAAACACCATATATTTT. Protein sequence: CASSPVGISGNTIYF.

The chain uses TRBV5-1 and TRBJ2-1, with D possibly TRBD1 on 5 matching bases. This CDR3 spans 16 amino acids. The ends were cut back, 0 bases at V and 2 bases at J, with 12 bases in the middle. Germline values: CDR1 SGHRS, CDR2 YFSETQ. The CDR3 DNA follows: TGCGCCAGCAGCTTGGAAGGGGTCCGGACCTACAATGAGCAGTTCTTC. It yields the protein CASSLEGVRTYNEQFF.

This chain uses TRBV2 with TRBJ2-4; D unclear. Germline lookup yields CDR1 SNHLY and CDR2 FYNNEI. The CDR3 is 13 amino acids. The germline V and J ends were trimmed by 10 bases and 0 bases, with 10 bases remaining between them. CDR3 in amino acids: CATVGVAKNIQYF. The CDR3 nucleotides read TGTGCCACCGTAGGTGTAGCCAAAAACATTCAGTACTTC.

The chain combines TRBV3-1 (or the pseudogene TRBV3-2) with TRBJ2-1; 11 nucleotides align to TRBD1. With 4 bases clipped from V and 5 bases from J, the junction kept 7 bases outside the gene matches. Germline assignment: CDR1 LGHDT and CDR2 YNNKEL (reference sequence). The CDR3 runs 16 residues. The DNA of the CDR3 is TGTGCCAGCAGCCCTGGGACAGGGGGGGAGGACAATGAGCAGTTCTTC. Translation gives CASSPGTGGEDNEQFF.

V usage is TRBV3-1 (or the pseudogene TRBV3-2) and J usage is TRBJ2-7, with TRBD1 as a possible D gene (5 bases). This CDR3 comprises 14 residues. Germline V lookup: CDR1 LGHDT, CDR2 YNNKEL (reference sequence). V dropped 1 base and J dropped 6 bases, with 13 bases sitting between them. CDR3 sequence (DNA): TGTGCCAGCAGCCAAGGCCAGGGATACGGCGAGCAGTACTTC. As protein: CASSQGQGYGEQYF.

This chain links TRBV12-3 or TRBV12-4 with TRBJ1-4; TRBD1 is a possible D gene (5 bases). The CDR3 is 13 amino acids. The germline V and J ends were trimmed by 5 bases and 7 bases, with 11 bases remaining between them. CDR3 in amino acids: CASSTTGPEKLFF. CDR3 bases: TGTGCCAGCAGTACCACGGGGCCTGAAAAACTGTTTTTT.

The genes are TRBV25-1 and TRBJ2-5; a possible D gene is TRBD1 (5 bases). V was cut by 3 bases and J by 4 bases, with 9 bases left in between. Germline-derived CDR1 and CDR2 are MGHDK and SYGVNS. The CDR3 runs 13 residues. CDR3: CASSEQGPETQYF. The CDR3 DNA sequence: TGTGCCAGCAGTGAGCAGGGTCCAGAGACCCAGTACTTC. The full variable domain, completed using reference TRBV25-1 and TRBJ2-5, is EADIYQTPRYLVIGTGKKITLECSQTMGHDKMYWYQQDPGMELHLIHYSYGVNSTEKGDLSSESTVSRIRTEHFPLTLESARPSHTSQYLCASSEQGPETQYFGPGTRLLVL.

This chain uses TRBV7-8 with TRBJ1-5; 9 positions match TRBD1. V lost 5 bases, J lost 0 bases, and 11 bases stayed unmatched. The CDR3 runs to 18 residues. Looked up from germline, CDR1 is SGHVS and CDR2 is FQNEAQ. This chain's CDR3 is CASSPHRDREYSNQPQHF. The DNA for the CDR3 is TGTGCCAGCAGCCCGCACCGGGACAGGGAATATAGCAATCAGCCCCAGCATTTT.

V is TRBV7-8 and J is TRBJ1-2; no clear D. CDR3 length: 15 residues. Germline assignment: CDR1 SGHVS and CDR2 FQNEAQ. V gave up 1 base and J gave up 2 bases, with 11 bases separating them. DNA of the CDR3: TGTGCCAGCAGCTTAGGACAAATGAACAACTATGGCTACACCTTC. Residues: CASSLGQMNNYGYTF.

V usage is TRBV7-9 and J usage is TRBJ1-3, with TRBD1 identical over 7 bases. Trimming removed 7 bases from V and 0 bases from J; junction bases left unmatched: 6. Per germline, CDR1 SEHNR and CDR2 FQNEAQ (reference sequence). The CDR3 is 15 residues long. DNA for the CDR3: TGTGCCAGCACCTGGGACAGCTACTCTGGAAACACCATATATTTT. Encoded protein: CASTWDSYSGNTIYF.

The chain is built from TRBV6-4 and TRBJ2-2; no reliable D call. Germline V gives CDR1 MRHNA, CDR2 SNTAGT. Between the trimmed V and J ends, which lost 0 bases and 5 bases, there was a span of 7 bases. This CDR3 is built from 14 residues. The CDR3: CASSDSWGTGELFF. CDR3 DNA: TGTGCCAGCAGTGACTCCTGGGGAACCGGGGAGCTGTTTTTT.

The chain carries TRBV18 and TRBJ2-5, with a weak D call TRBD1 (5 bases). V was clipped by 0 bases and J by 0 bases, with 5 bases between them. The CDR3 sequence is 14 residues long. Per the germline V gene, CDR1 is KGHSH and CDR2 is LQKENI. The CDR3 coding sequence is TGTGCCAGCTCACCACCAGGGGACCAAGAGACCCAGTACTTC. Translated: CASSPPGDQETQYF.

This clone was counted a single time. The V and J genes are TRBV4-2 and TRBJ2-1; D is perhaps TRBD1 (5 bases). The CDR3 loop spans 15 amino acids. Per germline, CDR1 LGHNA and CDR2 YNFKEQ. Trimming shortened V by 5 bases and J by 5 bases, and 16 bases separated the two germline ends. In nucleotides, the CDR3 is TGTGCCAGCAGCGGCGACGTCAGGGAAAACAATGAGCAGTTCTTC. This encodes CASSGDVRENNEQFF.

The chain couples TRBV7-8 to TRBJ1-5; no clear D. Trimming cost V 0 bases and J 1 base, with 7 bases left between them. Germline-derived CDR1 and CDR2 are SGHVS and FQNEAQ. There are 15 residues in the CDR3. CDR3 DNA sequence: TGTGCCAGCAGCTTAGCCCCAGGCAGCAATCAGCCCCAGCATTTT. Protein product: CASSLAPGSNQPQHF.